Listed here is a single T cell receptor (beta chain). What it binds is not known. This sample was taken from a study of cytomegalovirus exposure and HLA in healthy donors. For the study at large: Approximately 81% of approximately 400 genotyped donors fell in the Caucasian-associated ancestry cluster. Findings and limits, study-wide: The CMV antigen specificity of three CMV-associated chains was confirmed through in vitro analysis.

Researchers ran the PCR with 60 Vbeta and 13 Jbeta primers. Profiling relied on immunoSEQ multiplex PCR, and the TCRdb table lists in-frame clones only, not all of them. The table records 85,000 to 90,000 clones, approximately 76% of them present only once. The CDR3 spans 18 residues. Trimming took 0 bases from V and 2 from J, leaving 17 bases between them. CDR1 and CDR2 from the germline V gene are SEHNR and FQNEAQ (reference sequence). This sequence joins TRBV7-9 and TRBJ1-3; possible D gene TRBD1, 5 bases. Sequenced: PBMCs. This sequence originates from a man younger than 40 in good health and CMV-seropositive. Written as DNA, the CDR3 is TGTGCCAGCAGCTTAGCCGTTGGAATCAGGGTCGCTGGAAACACCATATATTTT. Residues: CASSLAVGIRVAGNTIYF.